This T cell receptor beta chain was recorded in a study of cytomegalovirus exposure and HLA in healthy donors. Findings of the study overall: It was reported that TCR beta sequences correctly inferred the HLA-A and HLA-B alleles for most subjects. Most TCRs appeared rarely, but some public TCRs recurred in many donors.

Each donor was healthy, and each was a bone marrow donor. About this clone itself: Its antigen is not identified.

PCR amplification relied on 60 Vbeta primers (plus 13 Jbeta primers). Repertoires were generated with immunoSEQ multiplex PCR, while TCRdb's copy carries only in-frame clones and drops some. The sample lists around 110,000 clones, 55% to 65% occurring once. The receptor comes from a woman in her thirties or forties in good health and CMV-seropositive. The sequencing sample was made of PBMCs.

Written as DNA, the CDR3 is TGTGCTAGTGGTTTGGTATACGGGGGTGGCTACACCTTC. It translates to CASGLVYGGGYTF. V usage is TRBV12-5 and J usage is TRBJ1-2, with TRBD1 as a possible D gene (5 bases). The CDR3 is made up of 13 amino acids. V was trimmed by 0 bases and J by 7 bases, leaving 9 bases between them. CDR1 and CDR2 (germline): LGHNT, FRNRAP. Supplemented by reference TRBV12-5 and TRBJ1-2, the full variable domain reads DARVTQTPRHKVTEMGQEVTMRCQPILGHNTVFWYRQTMMQGLELLAYFRNRAPLDDSGMPKDRFSAEMPDATLATLKIQPSEPRDSAVYFCASGLVYGGGYTFGSGTRLTVV.